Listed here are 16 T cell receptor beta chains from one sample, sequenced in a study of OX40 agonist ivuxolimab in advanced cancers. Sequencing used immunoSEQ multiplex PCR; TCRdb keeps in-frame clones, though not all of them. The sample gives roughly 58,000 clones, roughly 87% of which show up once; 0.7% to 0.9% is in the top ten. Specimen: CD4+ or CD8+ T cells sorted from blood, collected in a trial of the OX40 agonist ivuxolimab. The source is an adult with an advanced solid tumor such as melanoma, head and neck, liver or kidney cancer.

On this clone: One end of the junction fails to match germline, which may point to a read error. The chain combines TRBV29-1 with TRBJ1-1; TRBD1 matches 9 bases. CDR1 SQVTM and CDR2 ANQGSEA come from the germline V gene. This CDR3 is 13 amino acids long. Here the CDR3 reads CSVDGQGNAEAFF. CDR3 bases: TGCAGCGTCGACGGACAGGGGAACGCTGAAGCTTTCTTT.

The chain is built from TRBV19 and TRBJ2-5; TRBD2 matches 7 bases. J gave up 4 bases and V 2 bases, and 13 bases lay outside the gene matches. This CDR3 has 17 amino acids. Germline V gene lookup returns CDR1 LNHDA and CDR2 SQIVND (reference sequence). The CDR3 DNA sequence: TGTGCCAGTAGTATACGGGGCATGGGAGGGCCCTTAGAGACCCAGTACTTC. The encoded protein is CASSIRGMGGPLETQYF. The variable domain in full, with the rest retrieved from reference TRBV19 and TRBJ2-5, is DGGITQSPKYLFRKEGQNVTLSCEQNLNHDAMYWYRQDPGQGLRLIYYSQIVNDFQKGDIAEGYSVSREKKESFPLTVTSAQKNPTAFYLCASSIRGMGGPLETQYFGPGTRLLVL.

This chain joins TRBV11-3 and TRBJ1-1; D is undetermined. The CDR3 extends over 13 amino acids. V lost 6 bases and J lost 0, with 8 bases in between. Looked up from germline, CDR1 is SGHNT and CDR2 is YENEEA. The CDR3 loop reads CASSYGLNTEAFF. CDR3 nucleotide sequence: TGTGCCAGCAGTTACGGACTGAACACTGAAGCTTTCTTT.

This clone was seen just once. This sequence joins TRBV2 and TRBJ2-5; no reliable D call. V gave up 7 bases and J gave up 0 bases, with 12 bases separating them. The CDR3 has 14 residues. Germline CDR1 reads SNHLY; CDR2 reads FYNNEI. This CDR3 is CASTPTRYQETQYF. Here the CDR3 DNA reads TGTGCCAGCACCCCTACACGGTACCAAGAGACCCAGTACTTC.

CDR3: CASSLSGGGLQPQHF. DNA for the CDR3: TGTGCCAGCAGTTTATCAGGCGGCGGGCTTCAGCCCCAGCATTTT. V is TRBV27 and J is TRBJ1-5; D not certain. The length of the CDR3 is 15 residues. V lost 0 bases, J lost 6 bases, and 12 bases lay in between. The germline gives CDR1 MNHEY, CDR2 SMNVEV (reference sequence).

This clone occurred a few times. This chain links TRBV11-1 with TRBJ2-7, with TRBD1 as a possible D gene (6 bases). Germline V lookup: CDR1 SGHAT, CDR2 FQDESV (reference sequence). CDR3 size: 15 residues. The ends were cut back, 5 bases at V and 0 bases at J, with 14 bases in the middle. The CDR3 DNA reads TGTGCCAGCAGCCCAGTCCAGGGGAGCTCCTACGAGCAGTACTTC. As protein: CASSPVQGSSYEQYF.

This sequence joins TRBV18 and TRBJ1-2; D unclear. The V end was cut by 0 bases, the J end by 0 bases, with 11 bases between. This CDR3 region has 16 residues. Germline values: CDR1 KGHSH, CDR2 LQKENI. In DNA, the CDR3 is TGTGCCAGCTCACCACCGACCCAGCTAGCTAACTATGGCTACACCTTC. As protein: CASSPPTQLANYGYTF.

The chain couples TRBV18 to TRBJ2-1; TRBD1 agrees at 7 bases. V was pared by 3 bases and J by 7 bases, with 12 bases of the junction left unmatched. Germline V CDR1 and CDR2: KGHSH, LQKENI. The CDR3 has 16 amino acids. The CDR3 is CASSPKNQGVGNEQFF. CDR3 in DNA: TGTGCCAGCTCACCCAAAAATCAGGGGGTAGGGAATGAGCAGTTCTTC.

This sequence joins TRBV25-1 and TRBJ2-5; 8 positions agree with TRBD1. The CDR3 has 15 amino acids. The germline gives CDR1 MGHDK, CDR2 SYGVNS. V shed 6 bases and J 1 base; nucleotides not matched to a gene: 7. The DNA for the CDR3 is TGTGCCAGCAGCCTCATAGGGACAGGCCAAGAGACCCAGTACTTC. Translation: CASSLIGTGQETQYF.

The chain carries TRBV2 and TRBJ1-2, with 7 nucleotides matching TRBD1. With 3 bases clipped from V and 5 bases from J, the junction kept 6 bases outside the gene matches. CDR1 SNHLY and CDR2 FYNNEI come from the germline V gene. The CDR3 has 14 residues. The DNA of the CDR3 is TGTGCCAGCAGTGACCGGGACAGACTATATGGCTACACCTTC. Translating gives CASSDRDRLYGYTF.

CDR3: CASSAFGGYTF. CDR3 DNA sequence: TGTGCCAGCAGCGCCTTTGGCGGCTACACCTTC. V gene TRBV7-9 combines with J gene TRBJ1-2, with no clear D. V shed 5 bases and J shed 8 bases, with 9 bases lying between them. CDR3 length equals 11 residues. CDR1 is SEHNR and CDR2 is FQNEAQ in the germline V gene (reference sequence).

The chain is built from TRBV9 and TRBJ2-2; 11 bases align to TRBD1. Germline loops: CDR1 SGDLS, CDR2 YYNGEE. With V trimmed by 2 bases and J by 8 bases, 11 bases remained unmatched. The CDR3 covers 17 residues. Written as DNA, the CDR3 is TGTGCCAGCAGCGTCGGGGGGACAGGGGGTCAATTTGGGGAGCTGTTTTTT. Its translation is CASSVGGTGGQFGELFF. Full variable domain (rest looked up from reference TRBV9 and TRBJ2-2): DSGVTQTPKHLITATGQRVTLRCSPRSGDLSVYWYQQSLDQGLQFLIQYYNGEERAKGNILERFSAQQFPDLHSELNLSSLELGDSALYFCASSVGGTGGQFGELFFGEGSRLTVL.

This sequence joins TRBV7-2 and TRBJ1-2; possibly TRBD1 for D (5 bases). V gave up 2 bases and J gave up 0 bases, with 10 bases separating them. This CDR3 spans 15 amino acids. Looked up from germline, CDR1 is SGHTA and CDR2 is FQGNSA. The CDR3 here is CASSLRGRANYGYTF. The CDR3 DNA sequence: TGTGCCAGCAGCTTACGGGGGAGGGCTAACTATGGCTACACCTTC.

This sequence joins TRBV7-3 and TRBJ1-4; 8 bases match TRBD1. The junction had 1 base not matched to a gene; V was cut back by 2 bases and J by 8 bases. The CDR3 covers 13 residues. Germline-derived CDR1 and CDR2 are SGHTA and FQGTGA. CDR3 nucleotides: TGTGCCAGCAGCTTAGGGACAGGCGAAAAACTGTTTTTT. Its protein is CASSLGTGEKLFF.

The CDR3 coding sequence is TGTGCCAGCTCACCACCGGGGCACTCCCGGGTTGACCGGGCTAATGAAAAACTGTTTTTT. Its protein is CASSPPGHSRVDRANEKLFF. V gene TRBV18 combines with J gene TRBJ1-4, with D possibly being TRBD1 (5 bases). The germline V and J ends were trimmed by 0 bases and 3 bases, with 23 bases remaining between them. The germline V gene has CDR1 KGHSH and CDR2 LQKENI. The CDR3 spans 20 residues.

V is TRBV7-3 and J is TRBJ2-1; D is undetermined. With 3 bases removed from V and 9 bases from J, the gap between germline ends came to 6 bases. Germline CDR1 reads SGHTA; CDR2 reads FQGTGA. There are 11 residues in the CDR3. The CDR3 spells CASSFGFEQFF. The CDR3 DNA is TGTGCCAGCAGCTTTGGATTTGAGCAGTTCTTC.